One and the same sample provided the 24 T cell receptor beta chains below, sequenced in a study of cytomegalovirus exposure and HLA in healthy donors. PCR primers comprised 60 Vbeta and 13 Jbeta primers. Using immunoSEQ multiplex PCR, the repertoire was profiled, and TCRdb retains in-frame clones only, with some absent. The data contain about 130,000 clones, around 82% of them singletons. Sequencing was carried out using PBMCs. The source is a boy between 10 and 17 years old in good health and CMV-seronegative.

This chain joins TRBV5-8 and TRBJ2-5; D is unresolved. The V end was cut by 0 bases, the J end by 4 bases, with 13 bases between. The V gene's germline CDR1 is SGHTS and CDR2 YDEGEE. This CDR3 comprises 15 residues. The CDR3 spells CASSLGNYLRETQYF. DNA of the CDR3: TGTGCCAGCAGCTTGGGGAACTACCTCCGAGAGACCCAGTACTTC. Combining the CDR3 with reference TRBV5-8 and TRBJ2-5 gives the whole variable domain EAGVTQSPTHLIKTRGQQATLRCSPISGHTSVYWYQQALGLGLQFLLWYDEGEERNRGNFPPRFSGRQFPNYSSELNVNALELEDSALYLCASSLGNYLRETQYFGPGTRLLVL.

This sequence joins TRBV7-9 and TRBJ2-7, with D possibly TRBD1 on 5 matching bases. The germline V gene has CDR1 SEHNR and CDR2 FQNEAQ (reference sequence). Trimming left V 4 bases short and J 6 bases short, with 16 bases between. This CDR3 spans 14 amino acids. The DNA for the CDR3 is TGTGCCAGCAGCTCGGACACATCCCAGGGCGAGCAGTACTTC. As protein: CASSSDTSQGEQYF.

The chain uses TRBV5-4 and TRBJ1-5, with 7 positions matching TRBD1. The CDR3 is 17 residues long. V shed 2 bases and J 5 bases; nucleotides not matched to a gene: 13. Germline assignment: CDR1 SGHNT and CDR2 YYREEE (reference sequence). The CDR3 spells CASSFGKGRGLYQPQHF. CDR3 in DNA: TGTGCCAGCAGCTTCGGGAAGGGAAGGGGGCTTTATCAGCCCCAGCATTTT.

The CDR3 loop reads CATSRDPSSSPSYGYTF. DNA for the CDR3: TGTGCCACCAGCAGAGATCCCTCCTCTTCCCCCAGTTATGGCTACACCTTC. V gene TRBV15 combines with J gene TRBJ1-2; D gene ambiguous. The V and J ends lost 0 bases and 5 bases respectively, with 19 bases between them. From germline, CDR1 is LNHNV and CDR2 YYDKDF (reference sequence). This CDR3 spans 17 amino acids.

CDR3 in amino acids: CASSELVSSGNTIYF. DNA of the CDR3: TGTGCCAGCAGTGAACTGGTTAGCTCTGGAAACACCATATATTTT. This chain links TRBV2 with TRBJ1-3; D unresolved. Germline V gene data show CDR1 as SNHLY and CDR2 as FYNNEI. V gave up 2 bases and J gave up 0 bases, with 8 bases separating them. CDR3 length equals 15 residues.

The chain combines TRBV19 with TRBJ2-1; 10 nucleotides match TRBD2. Trimming removed 2 bases from V and 8 bases from J; junction bases left unmatched: 9. In germline, CDR1 is LNHDA, CDR2 SQIVND (reference sequence). CDR3 size: 16 residues. CDR3 sequence reads: CASSIRTLAGGYEQFF. As DNA, the CDR3 is TGTGCCAGTAGTATACGAACCTTAGCGGGAGGTTATGAGCAGTTCTTC.

This clone was detected only a few times. The V gene is TRBV2, the J gene TRBJ2-7, with D possibly TRBD1 on 5 matching bases. V gave up 3 bases and J gave up 3 bases, with 15 bases separating them. The CDR3 contains 15 residues. The germline V gene encodes CDR1 SNHLY and CDR2 FYNNEI. The CDR3: CASSDKGFVIYEQYF. The CDR3, as DNA: TGTGCCAGCAGTGACAAGGGGTTTGTTATCTACGAGCAGTACTTC. The whole variable domain, remainder taken from reference TRBV2 and TRBJ2-7, is EPEVTQTPSHQVTQMGQEVILRCVPISNHLYFYWYRQILGQKVEFLVSFYNNEISEKSEIFDDQFSVERPDGSNFTLKIRSTKLEDSAMYFCASSDKGFVIYEQYFGPGTRLTVT.

The chain has TRBV19 and TRBJ2-3; 8 bases map to TRBD1. Germline V gene data show CDR1 as LNHDA and CDR2 as SQIVND (reference sequence). CDR3 length: 14 residues. The J segment lost 7 bases and the V segment lost 8 bases, leaving 11 bases of the junction unmatched. CDR3 DNA: TGTGCCAGTGGACCGGGACAGGCTCGAAATACGCAGTATTTT. Its translation is CASGPGQARNTQYF. Full variable domain (missing parts from reference TRBV19 and TRBJ2-3): DGGITQSPKYLFRKEGQNVTLSCEQNLNHDAMYWYRQDPGQGLRLIYYSQIVNDFQKGDIAEGYSVSREKKESFPLTVTSAQKNPTAFYLCASGPGQARNTQYFGPGTRLTVL.

The chain combines TRBV5-4 with TRBJ1-1, with 10 bases fitting TRBD1. The germline CDR1 and CDR2 sequences are SGHNT and YYREEE (reference sequence). After removal of 1 base from V and 5 bases from J, the junction contained 5 bases not matched to a gene. The CDR3 is 15 residues long. The CDR3 reads CASSLWDRGRTEAFF. The DNA of the CDR3 is TGTGCCAGCAGCTTGTGGGACAGGGGACGTACTGAAGCTTTCTTT.

The rearrangement uses TRBV29-1 and TRBJ2-3, with 8 nucleotides matching TRBD1. CDR3 size: 13 residues. CDR1 and CDR2 (germline): SQVTM, ANQGSEA. After removal of 8 bases from V and 0 bases from J, the junction contained 4 bases not matched to a gene. The CDR3 region has the DNA TGCAGCATCGGACAGGGTAGCACAGATACGCAGTATTTT. Translated: CSIGQGSTDTQYF.

V is TRBV7-8 and J is TRBJ1-4; no clear D gene. Between the trimmed V and J ends, which lost 5 bases and 2 bases, there was a span of 12 bases. The germline gives CDR1 SGHVS, CDR2 FQNEAQ. CDR3 size: 15 residues. The CDR3 DNA is TGTGCCAGCAGCCCGTATATTGTTACTAATGAAAAACTGTTTTTT. Its protein is CASSPYIVTNEKLFF.

The table lists this clone with a count of one. J is TRBJ2-1 and V is TRBV10-3; 8 bases are a match to TRBD1. The CDR3 extends over 13 amino acids. Germline CDR1 reads ENHRY; CDR2 reads SYGVKD. With V trimmed by 5 bases and J by 9 bases, 6 bases remained unmatched. The CDR3 nucleotides read TGTGCCATCAGTTGGGACAGGAAGGGTGAGCAGTTCTTC. Translating it yields CAISWDRKGEQFF.

The chain recombines TRBV4-1 with TRBJ1-2, with 10 positions matching TRBD1. The CDR3 is 16 amino acids. V dropped 2 bases and J dropped 4; count of bases not matched to a gene: 7. Germline V lookup: CDR1 MGHRA, CDR2 YSYEKL. The CDR3 bases are TGCGCCAGCAGCCAATCGGGACAGGGGTCCCCCTATGGCTACACCTTC. This gives the protein CASSQSGQGSPYGYTF.

This sequence joins TRBV6-1 and TRBJ2-2, with 9 positions matching TRBD2. Germline V gene data show CDR1 as MNHNS and CDR2 as SASEGT. CDR3 length equals 16 residues. With V trimmed by 1 base and J by 1 base, 1 base remained unmatched. The DNA for the CDR3 is TGTGCCAGCAGTGAAGAAGCGGGGGGGAACACCGGGGAGCTGTTTTTT. This sequence encodes CASSEEAGGNTGELFF.

V usage is TRBV4-3 and J usage is TRBJ2-7; 8 positions match TRBD2. CDR1 and CDR2 (germline): LGHNA, YSLEER. The CDR3 is 16 amino acids. J lost 3 bases, V lost 1 base, and 8 bases had no gene match. The CDR3: CASSQGLSGSIYEQYF. DNA for the CDR3: TGCGCCAGCAGCCAAGGGTTAAGCGGGAGCATCTACGAGCAGTACTTC.

This rearrangement joins TRBV7-2 to TRBJ1-4; TRBD1 matches 7 bases. The length of the CDR3 is 14 residues. Germline V gives CDR1 SGHTA, CDR2 FQGNSA. V dropped 5 bases and J dropped 8; count of bases not matched to a gene: 8. For the CDR3, the DNA is TGTGCCAGCAGCCGACAGGGTTATCAAGAAAAACTGTTTTTT. This sequence encodes CASSRQGYQEKLFF.

This clone was counted only a few times. The chain joins TRBV5-1 to TRBJ1-5, with a possible D match to TRBD1 (6 bases). V shed 2 bases and J shed 1 base, with 13 bases lying between them. This CDR3 has 16 residues. Germline CDR1 reads SGHRS; CDR2 reads YFSETQ. CDR3 protein: CASSLWGQGSNQPQHF. The CDR3 DNA reads TGCGCCAGCAGCTTATGGGGGCAGGGGAGCAATCAGCCCCAGCATTTT.

The chain carries TRBV5-6 and TRBJ2-7; the match to TRBD2 covers 9 bases. The J segment lost 3 bases and the V segment lost 5 bases, leaving 6 bases of the junction unmatched. The CDR3 spans 14 residues. Germline CDR1 reads SGHDT; CDR2 reads YYEEEE. CDR3 DNA sequence: TGTGCCAGCAGGGGCCAGCGGGAGGTCTACGAGCAGTACTTC. Its translation: CASRGQREVYEQYF.

The rearrangement links TRBV5-4 to TRBJ2-3; TRBD2 is a possible D gene (5 bases). Trimming took off 4 bases at V and 1 base at J, with 10 bases between the two ends. The V gene's germline CDR1 is SGHNT and CDR2 YYREEE (reference sequence). The CDR3 sequence is 14 residues long. The CDR3 nucleotides are TGTGCCAGCAGCCCGGGATCCCGCACAGATACGCAGTATTTT. It yields the protein CASSPGSRTDTQYF.

This chain connects TRBV15 to TRBJ1-3, with a possible D match to TRBD1 (6 bases). This CDR3 is built from 15 residues. Germline CDR1 is LNHNV and CDR2 is YYDKDF (reference sequence). Between the trimmed V and J ends, which lost 5 bases and 4 bases, there was a span of 15 bases. The CDR3 sequence is CATSVNRDAGNTIYF. The CDR3, as DNA: TGTGCCACCAGCGTTAACAGGGATGCCGGAAACACCATATATTTT.

This chain joins TRBV7-9 and TRBJ2-5, with a weak D call TRBD1 (8 bases). V gave up 3 bases and J gave up 2 bases, with 25 bases separating them. The CDR3 is 19 amino acids. CDR1 is SEHNR and CDR2 is FQNEAQ in the germline V gene (reference sequence). The CDR3, as DNA: TGTGCCAGCAGCTTGCCAGGGGTAGACAGGGGAGGGGGTCAAGAGACCCAGTACTTC. It translates to CASSLPGVDRGGGQETQYF.

The chain joins TRBV4-3 to TRBJ2-7; 15 positions match TRBD2. With V trimmed by 1 base and J by 4 bases, 5 bases remained unmatched. The CDR3 is 17 amino acids. Germline V gene data show CDR1 as LGHNA and CDR2 as YSLEER. The CDR3 bases are TGCGCCAGCAGCCAAGGCACCGGGACTAGCGGGAGGTACGAGCAGTACTTC. The encoded protein is CASSQGTGTSGRYEQYF.

This rearrangement joins TRBV2 to TRBJ1-1; 7 bases fit TRBD1. Germline CDR1 and CDR2: SNHLY and FYNNEI. CDR3 size: 14 residues. V shed 4 bases, J shed 4 bases, and the junction held 6 bases outside the gene matches. The CDR3 DNA is TGTGCCAGCAGTGCAGGGGGAGTGGGCACTGAAGCTTTCTTT. Translating gives CASSAGGVGTEAFF. Using reference TRBV2 and TRBJ1-1 for the parts outside the CDR3, the full variable domain is EPEVTQTPSHQVTQMGQEVILRCVPISNHLYFYWYRQILGQKVEFLVSFYNNEISEKSEIFDDQFSVERPDGSNFTLKIRSTKLEDSAMYFCASSAGGVGTEAFFGQGTRLTVV.

The chain has TRBV11-2 and TRBJ1-1; D is undetermined. The CDR3 is 16 residues long. Germline V gene data show CDR1 as SGHAT and CDR2 as FQNNGV. Trimming removed 1 base from V and 0 bases from J, with 12 bases in between. Here the CDR3 reads CASSLAPGVMNTEAFF. As DNA, the CDR3 is TGTGCCAGCAGCTTAGCCCCGGGAGTCATGAACACTGAAGCTTTCTTT.